These T cell receptor beta chains were read from a single sample in a study of Ad26.COV2.S vaccination and SARS-CoV-2 variants. The repertoire was sequenced with immunoSEQ multiplex PCR; TCRdb's copy has only in-frame clones and lacks some. The table shows approximately 300,000 clones, with 86% occurring only once. Sequencing used peripheral blood, obtained in a trial of Ad26.COV2.S vaccine versus placebo. The receptors originated from a person between 18 and 60 years old who received the Ad26.COV2.S COVID-19 vaccine or a placebo. CDR3s include the opening cysteine and the closing phenylalanine or tryptophan. Each record gives: V gene, CDR3 protein.

>TRBV11-2
CASSLIRTSGPSQYF
>TRBV18
CASSPPGQHNSPLHF
>TRBV18
CASSPYRTGTGGTYGYTF
>TRBV2
CASSGDRGTGELFF
>TRBV30
CAWSWGGRDTQYF
>TRBV5-1
CASSRDRNYEQYF
>TRBV4-2
CASSQEKGKTNTGELFF
>TRBV3-1/TRBV3-2
CASSYDRGPGYTF
>TRBV19
CASRGVGGTGELFF
>TRBV20-1
CSGQKNTEAFF
>TRBV7-2
CASSLDRASYNEQFF
>TRBV4-2
CASSQGRRLPNEKLFF
>TRBV7-2
CASSLNGAYEQYF
>TRBV30
CAWSEGGEQYF
>TRBV19
CASSIVPGNEQFF
>TRBV6-5
CASSFRGTNTEAFF
>TRBV7-8
CASSLRGLAQREQFF
>TRBV2
CASTPEGRTNEKLFF
>TRBV7-2
CASSPTGDGYTF
>TRBV4-2
CASSQALGTGGDSLGETQYF
>TRBV11-2
CASRFPGRNTEAFF
>TRBV7-2
CASSWDSFEAFF
>TRBV5-1
CASSSGQGPKETQYF
>TRBV6-5
CASSYDLDRGHDIQYF
>TRBV14
CASSPLVPNEQYF
>TRBV7-2
CASSLGGRGLIYEQYF
>TRBV20-1
CSASRGPEQYF
>TRBV2
CASSISSNTEAFF
>TRBV18
CASSIRGDTQYF
>TRBV7-2
CASSFSQNTEAFF
>TRBV5-1
CASSFLGEDTQYF
>TRBV19
CASSIEENREAFF
>TRBV20-1
CSAGVNTEAFF
>TRBV5-6
CASSLALTSGGAARQFF
>TRBV6-2/TRBV6-3
CASSWGEGITEAFF
>TRBV30
CAWSKDGFSGNTIYF